The 12 T cell receptor beta chains below were found in one sample sequenced in a study of molecular identifiers for immune sequencing clone quantification. A single record per CDR3 protein comes from TCRdb applying MiXCR to the PCR reads. The repertoire holds around 480,000 distinct CDR3 sequences, with over 20% as singletons. The sequenced sample was naive CD8+ T cells from blood, with Jurkat cell RNA spiked in. The subset here: FACS-sorted CD8+CD4-CCR7+CD45RA+ naive T cells. The receptors come from a human donor in good health. Some libraries in this study had Jurkat cell RNA spiked in.

At least ten counts were recorded for this clonotype. This sequence joins TRBV7-9 and TRBJ2-7; TRBD2 agrees at 9 bases. Germline lookup yields CDR1 SEHNR and CDR2 FQNEAQ (reference sequence). With V trimmed by 4 bases and J by 0 bases, 4 bases remained unmatched. The CDR3 runs to 15 residues. CDR3 amino acids: CASSSLAGSSYEQYF. The CDR3, as DNA: TGTGCCAGCAGCTCCCTAGCGGGGAGCTCCTACGAGCAGTACTTC.

Comments on this clonotype: A clone one base away is much larger, so this may be a read error. This rearrangement joins TRBV4-3 to TRBJ2-1; 7 bases agree with TRBD1. Germline lookup yields CDR1 LGHNA and CDR2 YSLEER. CDR3 length: 16 residues. CDR3: CASSQDLQGSYNEQLF. The CDR3 DNA follows: TGCGCCAGCAGCCAAGATCTACAGGGGTCCTACAATGAGCAGCTCTTC.

This rearrangement joins TRBV9 to TRBJ1-3, with D hard to call. The CDR3 covers 15 residues. The germline gives CDR1 SGDLS, CDR2 YYNGEE. Trimming cost V 0 bases and J 0 bases, with 7 bases left between them. CDR3 sequence reads: CASSVDPRSGNTIYF. The CDR3 bases are TGTGCCAGCAGCGTAGATCCACGCTCTGGAAACACCATATATTTT.

This chain joins TRBV28 and TRBJ2-5; 11 nucleotides match TRBD2. The CDR3 has 17 amino acids. Germline assignment: CDR1 MDHEN and CDR2 SYDVKM. J gave up 5 bases and V 8 bases, and 16 bases lay outside the gene matches. The chain's CDR3 is CASGPSSLAGGLETQYF. The CDR3 nucleotides read TGTGCCAGCGGGCCCTCCAGCCTAGCGGGAGGCCTGGAGACCCAGTACTTC.

The chain carries TRBV28 and TRBJ1-6, with D unresolved. Trimming pared 5 bases from V and 4 bases from J, leaving 9 bases between. This CDR3 is 14 amino acids long. The germline V gene has CDR1 MDHEN and CDR2 SYDVKM. CDR3: CASSLDQYNSPLHF. The CDR3 region has the DNA TGTGCCAGCAGTCTAGACCAGTATAATTCACCCCTCCACTTT.

In the case of this clonotype: A read error may be the cause here, since a much bigger clone is one base away. The V call is TRBV4-3, the J call TRBJ2-7; 7 nucleotides match TRBD2. The CDR3 is 16 residues long. J lost 3 bases, V lost 1 base, and 9 bases had no gene match. The germline V gene has CDR1 LGHNA and CDR2 YSLEER. The DNA for the CDR3 is TGCGCCAGCAGCCAAGCCGGTTCGGGCGGGAGCTACGAGCAGTACTTC. Protein: CASSQAGSGGSYEQYF.

Of note for this clonotype: Just one base apart from a much larger clone, this may be a read error. The gene calls are TRBV12-3 or TRBV12-4 and TRBJ2-3; perhaps D is TRBD1 or TRBD2 (6 bases each). The CDR3 is 14 amino acids. Trimming cost V 7 bases and J 4 bases, with 15 bases left between them. This chain's CDR3 is CASNGGVSADTQYF. Written as DNA, the CDR3 is TGTGCCAGCAACGGGGGCGTGAGCGCAGATACGCAGTATTTT.

This clonotype was recorded at least ten times. J is TRBJ2-5 and V is TRBV9, with D uncertain. This CDR3 region has 14 residues. The V end lost 0 bases, the J end lost 1 base, and 7 bases lay between the germline ends. Germline loops: CDR1 SGDLS, CDR2 YYNGEE. The CDR3 nucleotides read TGTGCCAGCAGCGTAGGGGGTTCCCAAGAGACCCAGTACTTC. It translates to CASSVGGSQETQYF.

This clonotype came up many times. This rearrangement joins TRBV29-1 to TRBJ2-3, with TRBD1 as a possible D gene (6 bases). Trimming stripped 7 bases from V and 2 bases from J, with 7 bases between. Germline assignment: CDR1 SQVTM and CDR2 ANQGSEA. This CDR3 has 11 amino acids. CDR3 sequence: CSAGDTDTQYF. CDR3 nucleotide sequence: TGCAGCGCAGGGGACACAGATACGCAGTATTTT.

In its sample, this clonotype was seen many times. J is TRBJ2-1 and V is TRBV13; the D gene is possibly TRBD2 (6 bases). The V gene lost 5 bases and the J gene lost 0 bases, with 14 bases spanning the gap. There are 16 residues in the CDR3. Germline V gene sequence: CDR1 PRHDT, CDR2 FYEKMQ (reference sequence). CDR3 in DNA: TGTGCCAGCAGCCCTCTGCCCGGGAGCTCCTACAATGAGCAGTTCTTC. Its translation: CASSPLPGSSYNEQFF.

This clonotype was recorded at least ten times. The chain employs TRBV28 and TRBJ2-7, with D tentatively TRBD2 (6 bases). Trimming cost V 3 bases and J 3 bases, with 9 bases left between them. Germline V lookup: CDR1 MDHEN, CDR2 SYDVKM. CDR3 length: 13 amino acids. The CDR3 loop reads CASSLEGRYEQYF. CDR3 nucleotides: TGTGCCAGCAGTTTGGAGGGGCGCTACGAGCAGTACTTC.

The chain has TRBV9 and TRBJ1-1; 9 bases align to TRBD1. CDR3 size: 18 residues. CDR1 is SGDLS, CDR2 YYNGEE, per germline. Trimming at V came to 4 bases and at J to 3 bases, leaving 16 bases not matched to a gene. CDR3 sequence: CASSPLFTGGKWDTEAFF. The CDR3 nucleotides are TGTGCCAGCAGCCCTCTTTTCACAGGGGGCAAGTGGGACACTGAAGCTTTCTTT.